This TCR beta chain was sequenced during a study of neurological immune-mediated disorders. This CDR3 region has 16 residues. Germline V gene sequence: CDR1 SGDLS, CDR2 YYNGEE. V dropped 2 bases and J dropped 4 bases, with 18 bases sitting between them. This clonotype has more than one count but fewer than ten. Antigen: not known. Just one base apart from a much larger clone, this may be a read error. TCRdb redid the calling of the 5' RACE reads with MiXCR, one entry per CDR3 protein. The sample holds around 69,000 distinct CDR3 sequences, 3% to 4% seen once. Study-wide results and limits: Grouping of repertoires by phylogeny put those of 18 of 34 multiple sclerosis patients into a single related-CDR3 cluster, a possible signature. CDR3 amino acid sequences found in expanded clones were never shared across subjects, suggesting private repertoires in all groups. The study found the most TCR clonal expansion in HTLV-1-associated myelopathy and the least in multiple sclerosis, below healthy controls.

This receptor was taken from a man aged 35 to 55 with multiple sclerosis. The genes are TRBV9 and TRBJ1-2, with a possible D match to TRBD1 (5 bases). The specimen was PBMCs. CDR3 coding DNA: TGTGCCAGCAGCGTCCGGAAAGGGGCCTACATCTATGGCTACACCTTC. This gives the protein CASSVRKGAYIYGYTF.